This T cell receptor beta chain was identified during a study of blood T cell repertoires in COVID-19. Turning to the study itself: Sites in the United States, Italy and Spain provided acute and convalescent COVID-19 samples. From T cells, B-cell-depleted T cells, or PBMCs came the material, which was cDNA or gDNA.

Seattle-derived patients entered the study during active infection and were followed longitudinally. Authors' processing steps: Amplifying reference gene primers gave estimates of nucleated cell counts. The method was immunoSEQ multiplex PCR; TCRdb's version includes in-frame clones alone and lacks a portion of them. V, J and clone size are those of that table, while D and trimming were read from the DNA. The sample shows roughly 140,000 clones, 75% to 90% of them seen only once. The source of this sequence is a woman aged 55-69 years with COVID-19, enrolled during active disease. The sample taken for sequencing was peripheral blood.

The CDR3 is CASSARGAVGKLFF. The CDR3 DNA sequence: TGTGCCAGCAGTGCTAGGGGCGCCGTTGGAAAACTGTTTTTT. The rearrangement joins TRBV2 to TRBJ1-4, with D tentatively TRBD1 (5 bases). Germline CDR1 reads SNHLY; CDR2 reads FYNNEI. Trimming took off 4 bases at V and 10 bases at J, with 16 bases between the two ends. This CDR3 has 14 amino acids.